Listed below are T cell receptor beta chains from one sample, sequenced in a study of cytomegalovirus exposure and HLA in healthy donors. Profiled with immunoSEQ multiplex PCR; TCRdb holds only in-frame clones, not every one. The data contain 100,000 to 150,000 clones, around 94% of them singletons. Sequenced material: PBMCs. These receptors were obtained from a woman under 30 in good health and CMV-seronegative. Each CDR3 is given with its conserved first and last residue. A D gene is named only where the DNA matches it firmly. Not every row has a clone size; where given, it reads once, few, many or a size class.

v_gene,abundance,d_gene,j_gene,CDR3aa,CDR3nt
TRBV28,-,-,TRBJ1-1,CASSSYDRQSEAFF,TGTGCCAGCAGTTCGTATGACAGACAATCTGAAGCTTTCTTT
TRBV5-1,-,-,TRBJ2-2,CASISGFDTGELFF,TGCGCCAGCATTTCAGGGTTCGACACCGGGGAGCTGTTTTTT
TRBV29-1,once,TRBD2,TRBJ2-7,CSVGTSGIEQYF,TGCAGCGTTGGGACTAGCGGGATCGAGCAGTACTTC
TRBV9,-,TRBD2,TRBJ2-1,CASSAYLAGGPETSYNEQFF,TGTGCCAGCAGCGCTTATCTAGCGGGAGGACCCGAAACGTCCTACAATGAGCAGTTCTTC
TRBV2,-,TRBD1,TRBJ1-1,CASSETSTGVGTEAFF,TGTGCCAGCAGTGAAACCTCAACAGGGGTAGGGACTGAAGCTTTCTTT
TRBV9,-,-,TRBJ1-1,CASSVGGGLRTEAFF,TGTGCCAGCAGCGTAGGAGGAGGGTTGAGGACTGAAGCTTTCTTT
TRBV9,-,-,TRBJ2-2,CASSVAPGITGELFF,TGTGCCAGCAGCGTAGCTCCAGGAATCACCGGGGAGCTGTTTTTT
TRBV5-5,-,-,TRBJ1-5,CASSLKAGNQPQHF,TGTGCCAGCAGCTTGAAGGCGGGTAATCAGCCCCAGCATTTT
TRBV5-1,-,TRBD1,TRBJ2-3,CASSLEGAITDTQYF,TGCGCCAGCAGCTTGGAGGGGGCCATCACAGATACGCAGTATTTT
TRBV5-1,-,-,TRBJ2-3,CASSLGSGPIDTQYF,TGCGCCAGCAGCTTGGGGTCAGGGCCGATAGATACGCAGTATTTT
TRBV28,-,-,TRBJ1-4,CASSLSLLGLSEKLFF,TGTGCCAGCAGTTTATCCCTGCTCGGGTTGTCTGAAAAACTGTTTTTT
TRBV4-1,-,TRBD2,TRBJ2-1,CASSRGRTSGRLNEQFF,TGCGCCAGCAGCCGAGGGAGGACTAGCGGGAGATTGAATGAGCAGTTCTTC
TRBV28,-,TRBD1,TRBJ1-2,CASSFKYRDRGPYGYTF,TGTGCCAGCAGTTTTAAATACCGGGACAGGGGACCCTATGGCTACACCTTC
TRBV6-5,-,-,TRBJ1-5,CASRINVGGQPQHF,TGTGCCAGCAGGATTAATGTCGGCGGGCAGCCCCAGCATTTT
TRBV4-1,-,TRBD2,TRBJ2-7,CASSQDSRGGYEQYF,TGCGCCAGCAGCCAAGATAGTCGGGGGGGCTACGAGCAGTACTTC
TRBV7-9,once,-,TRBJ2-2,CASSFPSNTGELFF,TGTGCCAGCAGCTTCCCCTCGAACACCGGGGAGCTGTTTTTT
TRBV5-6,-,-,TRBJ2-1,CASSLQLAYNEQFF,TGTGCCAGCAGCTTGCAACTAGCCTACAATGAGCAGTTCTTC
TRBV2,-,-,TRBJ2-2,CASSEQFIAYTGELFF,TGTGCCAGCAGTGAACAGTTTATAGCGTACACCGGGGAGCTGTTTTTT
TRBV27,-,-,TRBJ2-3,CASSLPGFGDTQYF,TGTGCCAGCAGTCTTCCGGGATTCGGGGATACGCAGTATTTT
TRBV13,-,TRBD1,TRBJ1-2,CASSPWTGGYGYTF,TGTGCCAGCAGCCCCTGGACAGGGGGATATGGCTACACCTTC
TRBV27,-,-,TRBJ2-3,CASSPWGERTDTQYF,TGTGCCAGCAGCCCCTGGGGCGAACGCACAGATACGCAGTATTTT
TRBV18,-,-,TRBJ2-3,CASSPYTDTQYF,TGTGCCAGCTCACCATACACAGATACGCAGTATTTT
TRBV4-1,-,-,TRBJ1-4,CASSQGQAREKLFF,TGCGCCAGCAGCCAAGGACAGGCTAGGGAAAAACTGTTTTTT
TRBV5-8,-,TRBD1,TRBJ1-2,CASSFWGGQGNGYTF,TGTGCCAGCAGCTTTTGGGGTGGACAGGGGAATGGCTACACCTTC
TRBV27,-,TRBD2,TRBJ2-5,CASSFFGGTQETQYF,TGTGCCAGCAGTTTTTTCGGGGGGACCCAAGAGACCCAGTACTTC
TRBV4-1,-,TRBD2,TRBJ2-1,CASSQTRILAGGNWGEQFF,TGCGCCAGCAGCCAAACCCGAATACTAGCGGGGGGTAATTGGGGTGAGCAGTTCTTC
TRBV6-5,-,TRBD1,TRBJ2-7,CASSLDRGTYEQYF,TGTGCCAGCAGTCTAGACAGGGGAACCTACGAGCAGTACTTC
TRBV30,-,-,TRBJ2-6,CAWSATTGTSSGANVLTF,TGTGCCTGGAGCGCCACGACAGGAACAAGCTCTGGGGCCAACGTCCTGACTTTC
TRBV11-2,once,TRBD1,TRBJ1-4,CAIKRTGKLFF,TGTGCCATCAAACGGACAGGAAAACTGTTTTTT
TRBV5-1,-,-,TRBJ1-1,CASSNQNTEAFF,TGCGCCAGCTCAAATCAGAACACTGAAGCTTTCTTT
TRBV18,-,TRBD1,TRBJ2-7,CASSDSSWTGSYEQYF,TGTGCCAGCTCAGACAGTTCATGGACAGGGAGCTACGAGCAGTACTTC
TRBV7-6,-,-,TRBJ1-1,CASSSRKMNTEAFF,TGTGCCAGCAGCTCGCGGAAAATGAACACTGAAGCTTTCTTT
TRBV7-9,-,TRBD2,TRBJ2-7,CASSLIGLAGNEQYF,TGTGCCAGCAGCTTAATCGGACTAGCGGGTAACGAGCAGTACTTC
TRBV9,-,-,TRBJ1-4,CASSLGGDPVEEKLFF,TGTGCCAGCAGCCTCGGAGGGGACCCAGTGGAGGAAAAACTGTTTTTT
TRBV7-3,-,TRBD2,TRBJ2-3,CASSPQGLAARFTDTQYF,TGTGCCAGCAGCCCCCAGGGACTAGCGGCCCGATTCACAGATACGCAGTATTTT
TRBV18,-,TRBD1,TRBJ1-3,CASSADRLALSGNTIYF,TGTGCCAGCTCAGCGGACAGGCTAGCCCTCTCTGGAAACACCATATATTTT
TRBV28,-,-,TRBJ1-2,CASKRGAGGYTF,TGTGCCAGCAAACGGGGGGCGGGTGGCTACACCTTC
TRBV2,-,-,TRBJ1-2,CASRVIYGYTF,TGTGCCAGTCGAGTTATCTATGGCTACACCTTC
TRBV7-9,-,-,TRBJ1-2,CASSPSGGRSYGYTF,TGTGCCAGCAGCCCAAGCGGGGGGAGGAGCTATGGCTACACCTTC
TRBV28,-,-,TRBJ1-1,CASIGLTDTEAFF,TGTGCCAGCATTGGACTCACGGACACTGAAGCTTTCTTT
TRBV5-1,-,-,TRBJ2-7,CASSPDSGYPGEQYF,TGCGCCAGCAGTCCTGACTCGGGTTATCCGGGCGAGCAGTACTTC
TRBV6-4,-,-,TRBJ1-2,CARSTVQGVNRYGYTF,TGTGCCAGATCAACCGTACAAGGAGTCAATAGGTATGGCTACACCTTC
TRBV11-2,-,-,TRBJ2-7,CASSSPEGVPFF,TGTGCCAGCAGCTCACCGGAAGGGGTCCCGTTTTTC
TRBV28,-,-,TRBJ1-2,CASSLGSNYGYTF,TGTGCCAGCAGTTTAGGGAGTAACTATGGCTACACCTTC
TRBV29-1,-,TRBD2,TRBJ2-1,CSVERLADSYNEQFF,TGCAGCGTTGAACGACTAGCGGACTCCTACAATGAGCAGTTCTTC
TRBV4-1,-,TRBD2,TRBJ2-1,CASSQDGGLAGYEQFF,TGCGCCAGCAGCCAAGATGGCGGCCTAGCGGGGTATGAGCAGTTCTTC
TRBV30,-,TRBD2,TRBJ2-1,CAWSRGGYNEQFF,TGTGCCTGGAGTCGCGGGGGCTACAATGAGCAGTTCTTC
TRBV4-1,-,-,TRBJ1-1,CASSQDRRPLEGMNTEAFF,TGCGCCAGCAGCCAAGATAGGCGGCCGTTGGAGGGGATGAACACTGAAGCTTTCTTT
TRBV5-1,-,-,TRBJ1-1,CASSSGATEAFF,TGCGCCAGCAGCTCGGGAGCCACTGAAGCTTTCTTT
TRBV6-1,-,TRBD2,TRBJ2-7,CASSDGGSGGIEQYF,TGTGCCAGCAGTGACGGGGGGTCGGGGGGTATAGAGCAGTACTTC
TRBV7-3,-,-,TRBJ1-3,CASSLPGGESGNTIYF,TGTGCCAGCAGCCTCCCGGGCGGGGAGAGTGGAAACACCATATATTTT
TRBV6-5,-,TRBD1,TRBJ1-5,CASRTGEFGQPQHF,TGTGCCAGCAGGACAGGGGAATTTGGTCAGCCCCAGCATTTT
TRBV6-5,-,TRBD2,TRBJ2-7,CASSYRGRAGEQYF,TGTGCCAGCAGTTACCGCGGGAGGGCCGGTGAGCAGTACTTC
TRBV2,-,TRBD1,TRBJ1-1,CASSGDRQQNTEAFF,TGTGCCAGCAGTGGGGACAGGCAGCAGAACACTGAAGCTTTCTTT
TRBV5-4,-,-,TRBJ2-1,CASSWVHRDDEQFF,TGTGCCAGCAGCTGGGTGCACAGGGACGATGAGCAGTTCTTC
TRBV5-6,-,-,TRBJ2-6,CASSLWQGRRSGANVLTF,TGTGCCAGCAGCTTGTGGCAGGGGCGACGCTCTGGGGCCAACGTCCTGACTTTC
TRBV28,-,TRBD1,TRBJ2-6,CASSLRDRVAGANVLTF,TGTGCCAGCAGTCTCCGGGACAGGGTTGCCGGGGCCAACGTCCTGACTTTC
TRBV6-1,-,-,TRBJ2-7,CASRLGLSPYEQYF,TGTGCCAGCAGACTGGGACTGTCACCCTACGAGCAGTACTTC